The clone carrying this TCR beta chain has just a few counts. This entry belongs to a study of Graves' ophthalmopathy and Graves' hyperthyroidism. Included hyperthyroidism patients were aged 18 to 65 and newly diagnosed (under 2 months' duration). Pregnancy or lactation, uncontrolled infections and other autoimmune diseases were grounds for excluding patients. The authors diagnosed from clinical symptoms, serum thyroxine, TRAb, thyroid ultrasound and orbital computed tomography. RNA transcripts were the source from which TCR beta CDR3 regions were amplified. Following a first-round RT-PCR that used HTBI primers, a second-round multiplex PCR was carried out. TCRdb re-called the multiplex PCR reads with MiXCR, one entry per CDR3 protein. The sample contains approximately 1.2 million distinct CDR3 sequences, approximately 35% of which appear only once. This receptor was identified in an adult man with Graves' hyperthyroidism. The sequenced sample consisted of peripheral blood or thyroid tissue (not recorded which).

The CDR3 DNA follows: TGCAGTGCTAGAGAGGGGACAGAAAGAAATCAGCCCCAGCATTTT. Translating it yields CSAREGTERNQPQHF. The chain has TRBV20-1 and TRBJ1-5; 7 nucleotides agree with TRBD1. Looked up from germline, CDR1 is DFQATT and CDR2 is SNEGSKA (reference sequence). Unmatched junction bases numbered 6, after V lost 0 bases and J lost 4 bases. The CDR3 has 15 residues.